This T cell receptor beta chain is drawn from a study of cytomegalovirus exposure and HLA in healthy donors. Primers for the PCR totalled 60 Vbeta and 13 Jbeta. This table comes from immunoSEQ multiplex PCR, and its TCRdb copy is limited to in-frame clones, with some not included. The sample includes 75,000 to 90,000 clones, around 70% of them seen just once. The clonotype was recovered from a man aged 25 to 45 in good health and CMV-seropositive. Specimen: PBMCs.

The CDR3 DNA sequence: TGTGCCAGTAGTCATACCGGGACTAGCATTGAGCAGTACTTC. It is translated as CASSHTGTSIEQYF. The chain has TRBV19 and TRBJ2-7; 9 nucleotides line up with TRBD2. CDR3 size: 14 residues. Per the germline V gene, CDR1 is LNHDA and CDR2 is SQIVND (reference sequence). V was clipped by 5 bases and J by 7 bases; unmatched bases: 9.